This entry is about one TCR beta chain. The data belong to a study of blood T cell repertoires in COVID-19. The germline V and J ends were trimmed by 0 bases and 2 bases, with 14 bases remaining between them. Looked up from germline, CDR1 is MNHEY and CDR2 is SVGAGI. The CDR3 contains 16 residues. The assay was immunoSEQ multiplex PCR, and TCRdb's table has in-frame clones only and misses some. The sample holds some 270,000 clones; roughly 90% are singletons and the top ten take 2.2%. This chain joins TRBV6-5 and TRBJ2-7, with D maybe TRBD2 (6 bases). Sequencing was done on a sample of peripheral blood. The sequence came from a man aged 50-60 years with acute or convalescent COVID-19. CDR3 bases: TGTGCCAGCAGTTACTCGACGGGAGACTCCCCCTACGAGCAGTACTTC. This codes for CASSYSTGDSPYEQYF.